The T cell receptor beta chain under discussion was sequenced for a study of T-cell reconstitution after alpha-beta-depleted transplantation in children. Findings and limits, study-wide: For some patients, TCRbeta diversity was high at day 60 because of recipient T cells and thymic progenitors that survived. T-cell counts and diversity at one year following transplant were attributed mainly to newly produced T cells. Several hundred graft clones that had expanded were reportedly the source of alpha-beta T cells about two months after transplant.

The CDR3 extends over 14 amino acids. Germline lookup yields CDR1 SGHTA and CDR2 FQGTGA. As to this clonotype: The target antigen is unknown. An end of the junction does not agree with germline; a read error may underlie this.

Unique molecular identifiers featured in how the TCRbeta library was prepared. TCRdb re-called the PCR reads through MiXCR, storing one row per CDR3 protein. In the table there are approximately 47,000 distinct CDR3 sequences, about 50% of which are singletons. The clonotype comes from a boy in the first two years of life with SCID, due to receive a stem cell transplant. Material: peripheral blood, obtained before TCRalphabeta/CD19-depleted stem cell transplant. The chain uses TRBV7-3 and TRBJ2-3; D unresolved. CDR3 DNA: TGTGCCAGCAGCCTAACGGGTACCACAGATACGCAGTATTTT. Translating gives CASSLTGTTDTQYF.